Presented here are 9 T cell receptor beta chains from one specimen sequenced in a study of identical twins. Using its own MiXCR run on the 5' RACE reads, TCRdb lists one record per CDR3 protein. Here the sample spans around 300,000 distinct CDR3 sequences, approximately 8% being singletons. These same data were also listed under a study on yellow fever vaccine responses in identical twins.

The specimen sequenced was memory (CD45RO+) T cells sorted from blood. These TCRs come from a young woman in good health.

Many counts were recorded for this clonotype. CDR3 in amino acids: CASSPLVWEQYF. The CDR3 DNA reads TGTGCCAGCAGCCCACTAGTGTGGGAGCAGTACTTC. This rearrangement joins TRBV7-9 to TRBJ2-7; D is possibly TRBD2 (5 bases). The CDR3 is 12 amino acids. Trimming cost V 5 bases and J 7 bases, with 12 bases left between them. Germline assignment: CDR1 SEHNR and CDR2 FQNEAQ (reference sequence).

This clonotype has more than one count but fewer than ten. V usage is TRBV7-3 and J usage is TRBJ2-5; no definite D call. The CDR3 totals 13 residues. From germline, CDR1 is SGHTA and CDR2 FQGTGA. Trimming took off 0 bases at V and 3 bases at J, with 5 bases between the two ends. In DNA form, the CDR3 reads TGTGCCAGCAGCTTAACGGTGAAAGAGACCCAGTACTTC. This codes for CASSLTVKETQYF.

In this sample, this clonotype turned up many times. The chain uses TRBV5-1 and TRBJ2-3; TRBD1 or TRBD2 may be the D gene (5 bases each). The CDR3 extends over 16 amino acids. Germline V gene data show CDR1 as SGHRS and CDR2 as YFSETQ. Trimming removed 5 bases at V and 2 bases at J, with 18 bases between. CDR3 in amino acids: CASSSGTQKITDTQYF. In DNA form, the CDR3 reads TGCGCCAGCAGTTCCGGGACGCAAAAGATCACAGATACGCAGTATTTT.

The V and J genes are TRBV5-4 and TRBJ2-1; 9 bases fit TRBD2. CDR3 length equals 18 residues. V dropped 0 bases and J dropped 0; count of bases not matched to a gene: 7. CDR1 SGHNT and CDR2 YYREEE come from the germline V gene (reference sequence). CDR3 nucleotide sequence: TGTGCCAGCAGCTTGGTGACACGTAGCGGGAGCTCCTACAATGAGCAGTTCTTC. As protein: CASSLVTRSGSSYNEQFF.

Points on this clonotype: A much more abundant neighbour one base away suggests this may be a read error. V gene TRBV15 combines with J gene TRBJ2-7; 7 bases are a match to TRBD1. Germline V gene lookup returns CDR1 LNHNV and CDR2 YYDKDF (reference sequence). J lost 3 bases, V lost 5 bases, and 10 bases had no gene match. This CDR3 comprises 15 residues. CDR3 sequence: CATSPGQNHNYEQYV. Written as DNA, the CDR3 is TGTGCCACCAGCCCGGGACAGAATCATAACTACGAGCAGTACGTC.

This clonotype was seen many times. This chain links TRBV3-1 with TRBJ1-1, with a weak D call TRBD1 (5 bases). This CDR3 has 14 amino acids. CDR1 and CDR2 (germline): LGHDT, YNNKEL (reference sequence). V was pared by 2 bases and J by 6 bases, with 13 bases between. CDR3 in DNA: TGTGCCAGCAGCCAATCAGGGAGGTTCGCTGAAGCTTTCTTT. It codes for CASSQSGRFAEAFF.

This clonotype has more than one count but fewer than ten. The chain recombines TRBV20-1 with TRBJ1-5; 7 nucleotides align to TRBD1. Trimming at V came to 2 bases and at J to 4 bases, leaving 8 bases not matched to a gene. This CDR3 region has 15 residues. CDR1 and CDR2 from the germline V gene are DFQATT and SNEGSKA (reference sequence). This chain's CDR3 is CSARRRQGENQPQHF. DNA of the CDR3: TGCAGTGCTAGAAGGCGACAGGGAGAGAATCAGCCCCAGCATTTT.

In this sample, this clonotype turned up a few times. This chain connects TRBV20-1 to TRBJ2-7; the D is unclear. The CDR3 totals 13 residues. The V gene's germline CDR1 is DFQATT and CDR2 SNEGSKA (reference sequence). Trimming took 0 bases from V and 2 from J, leaving 8 bases between them. The CDR3 nucleotides read TGCAGTGCTAGAGAACTCTTTACCTACGAGCAGTACTTC. Amino acids: CSARELFTYEQYF.

A few counts support this clonotype. V is TRBV5-6 and J is TRBJ1-2, with TRBD1 matching over 9 bases. V lost 4 bases and J lost 3; bases outside the gene matches: 4. This CDR3 spans 14 amino acids. Germline V CDR1 and CDR2: SGHDT, YYEEEE. This chain's CDR3 is CASSDDRGDYGYTF. The CDR3 DNA follows: TGTGCCAGCAGCGACGACAGGGGGGACTATGGCTACACCTTC.